Listed below are T cell receptor beta chains from one sample, sequenced in a study of blood T cell repertoires in COVID-19. Clones were read by immunoSEQ multiplex PCR, and TCRdb kept only the in-frame ones, dropping some. The table includes approximately 260,000 clones, approximately 78% detected once. The source material was peripheral blood. The receptors shown here come from a woman aged 55-70 years with active or convalescent COVID-19. CDR3s include the opening cysteine and the closing phenylalanine or tryptophan. A D gene is named only where the DNA matches it firmly. Clone size is not always given. Where it is, it says once, few, many or a class for expanded clones.

size,J,D,V,DNA,CDR3
.,TRBJ2-7,.,TRBV5-1,TGCGCCAGCAGTATTAACAGCCGCTACGAGCAGTACTTC,CASSINSRYEQYF
.,TRBJ2-1,.,TRBV11-2,TGTGCCAGCAGCTCCCCCGGGACACTACCCGGGCAGTTCTTC,CASSSPGTLPGQFF
.,TRBJ2-2,.,TRBV6-5,TGTGCCAGCAGATCAAGCGGGCAGAACACCGGGGAGCTGTTTTTT,CASRSSGQNTGELFF
.,TRBJ1-2,.,TRBV6-5,TGTGCCAGCACCGCCGGACAGTTAACTAACTATGGCTACACCTTC,CASTAGQLTNYGYTF
.,TRBJ1-1,.,TRBV12-3/TRBV12-4,TGTGCCAGCAGTTTCAGGGAGGACACTGAAGCTTTCTTT,CASSFREDTEAFF
.,TRBJ2-5,.,TRBV11-2,TGTGCCAGCAGCACCGTTAAAGGGCAGGGCACTTGGGAGACCCAGTACTTC,CASSTVKGQGTWETQYF
few,TRBJ1-1,.,TRBV4-1,TGCGCCAGCAGCAGTCAGGTTAAGAACACTGAAGCTTTCTTT,CASSSQVKNTEAFF
.,TRBJ1-2,.,TRBV7-2,TGTGCCAGCAGCCAGGACACAAGGCCTAGCTATGGCTACACCTTC,CASSQDTRPSYGYTF
.,TRBJ2-7,TRBD1,TRBV7-8,TGTGCCAGCAGCGCCGGCAGGGGGTCCTACTACGAGCAGTACTTC,CASSAGRGSYYEQYF
.,TRBJ2-5,TRBD2,TRBV11-3,TGTGCCAGCAGCCCACCGGGACTAGCGGCGGCCCAGTACTTC,CASSPPGLAAAQYF
.,TRBJ1-3,.,TRBV9,TGTGCCAGCAGCTTATCCAGCTCTGGAAACACCATATATTTT,CASSLSSSGNTIYF
.,TRBJ1-1,TRBD1,TRBV19,TGTGCCAGTAGTAATCACCTACCGACAGGGAACGCGGCTTTCTTT,CASSNHLPTGNAAFF
.,TRBJ2-7,.,TRBV5-1,TGCGCCAGCAGCTTGGAAGAGACAGGATTGTACGAGCAGTACTTC,CASSLEETGLYEQYF
.,TRBJ1-3,TRBD1,TRBV6-5,TGTGCCAGCAGGAGGACAGGGAGAAACACCATATATTTT,CASRRTGRNTIYF
.,TRBJ2-3,.,TRBV11-2,TGTGCCAGCAGCTTTGGCTTAGATACGCAGTATTTT,CASSFGLDTQYF
once,TRBJ2-1,.,TRBV19,TGTGCCAGTAGACGAGCCGGGTCCCCGGGGAATGAGCAGTTCTTC,CASRRAGSPGNEQFF
.,TRBJ1-6,.,TRBV25-1,TGTGCCAGCAGTGGCGCACAGGGTGCTAATTCACCCCTCCACTTT,CASSGAQGANSPLHF
.,TRBJ1-6,.,TRBV7-2,TGTGCCAGCAGCTCATCATATAATTCACCCCTCCACTTT,CASSSSYNSPLHF
.,TRBJ2-1,TRBD1,TRBV5-4,TGTGCCAGCAGCGGGTACAGGGGGAGCTCCTACAATGAGCAGTTCTTC,CASSGYRGSSYNEQFF
.,TRBJ2-2,.,TRBV19,TGTGCCAGTAGTACCGTTCTGGCAGCGAACACCGGGGAGCTGTTTTTT,CASSTVLAANTGELFF
.,TRBJ2-5,.,TRBV18,TGTGCCAGCTCACCACGCTCCACAAAGGGGGATCAAGAGACCCAGTACTTC,CASSPRSTKGDQETQYF
.,TRBJ1-5,TRBD1,TRBV19,TGTGCCAGTAGTATAAGGGTTTGGGGACAGGGGCACAATCAGCCCCAGCATTTT,CASSIRVWGQGHNQPQHF
.,TRBJ2-5,TRBD2,TRBV6-5,TGTGCCAGCGGTCACCCGGGAGGGTACCAAGAGACCCAGTACTTC,CASGHPGGYQETQYF
.,TRBJ2-7,.,TRBV7-9,TGTGCCAGCAGCTTAGCCATTTACGAGCAGTACTTC,CASSLAIYEQYF
.,TRBJ2-1,TRBD2,TRBV7-3,TGTGCCAGCAGCCGACGGGAGGGCCTAGAGCAGTTCTTC,CASSRREGLEQFF
.,TRBJ2-7,.,TRBV3-1/TRBV3-2,TGTGCCAGCAGCCAAGACCGGGGCTACGAGCAGTACTTC,CASSQDRGYEQYF
.,TRBJ2-7,.,TRBV2,TGTGCCAGCAGTGAATCAGGATACGAGCAGTACTTC,CASSESGYEQYF
.,TRBJ1-2,.,TRBV7-9,TGTGCCAGCAGCCTGGGGGGGGCGGAACGCTATGGCTACACCTTC,CASSLGGAERYGYTF
.,TRBJ1-6,TRBD1,TRBV7-2,TGTGCCAGCAGCTGGGACAGGGCAACTATAAATTCACCCCTCCACTTT,CASSWDRATINSPLHF
.,TRBJ2-4,.,TRBV19,TGTGCCAGTAGTATAGCGGGGACTGAAAACATTCAGTACTTC,CASSIAGTENIQYF
once,TRBJ2-3,TRBD2,TRBV5-6,TGTGCCAGCAGCTTGACTAGCGGGGGGGCCAGAACAGATACGCAGTATTTT,CASSLTSGGARTDTQYF
.,TRBJ1-1,TRBD1,TRBV7-8,TGTGCCAGCAGCTTTAACAGGGGCGGCACTGAAGCTTTCTTT,CASSFNRGGTEAFF
.,TRBJ2-1,.,TRBV12-2,TGTGCAAGTCGCCTCGCGGGTGGAGCCGATGAGCAGTTCTTC,CASRLAGGADEQFF
.,TRBJ1-3,TRBD1,TRBV3-1/TRBV3-2,TGTGCCAGCAGCCAAAGTGGGACAGGGTTGGGCACCATATATTTT,CASSQSGTGLGTIYF
.,TRBJ1-2,.,TRBV10-3,TGTGCCATCAGTGAGTCGAAGGCAGGGGATTGGTATGGCTACACCTTC,CAISESKAGDWYGYTF
.,TRBJ1-6,.,TRBV15,TGTGCCACCAGCAGAGATCCGAGTAATTCACCCCTCCACTTT,CATSRDPSNSPLHF
.,TRBJ1-1,TRBD1,TRBV19,TGTGCCAGTAGTACCGCCGGGACAGGGGGTTCAGAAGCTTTCTTT,CASSTAGTGGSEAFF
few,TRBJ2-7,TRBD1,TRBV7-8,TGTGCCAGCAGCCCGGGGACAGGGGGGGCCTACGAGCAGTACTTC,CASSPGTGGAYEQYF
.,TRBJ1-2,.,TRBV23-1,TGCGCCAGCAGCCCGCGGGGCTACACCTTC,CASSPRGYTF
.,TRBJ1-2,TRBD1,TRBV29-1,TGCAGCGTTGAACCGGACAGGGAGGAAGGAGGCTACACCTTC,CSVEPDREEGGYTF
.,TRBJ1-2,.,TRBV5-8,TGTGCCAGCAGCCTGCGGGGGCAGGACTATGGCTACACCTTC,CASSLRGQDYGYTF
.,TRBJ2-3,TRBD2,TRBV2,TGTGCCAGCAGTTATAGCGGGGGAACAGATACGCAGTATTTT,CASSYSGGTDTQYF
.,TRBJ2-3,.,TRBV7-9,TGTGCCAGCAGCTCCCAGGGTAACACAGATACGCAGTATTTT,CASSSQGNTDTQYF
.,TRBJ2-1,.,TRBV21-1,TGTGCCAGCAGCAAAGAGGGAAAGGGGCGACGTTACAATGAGCAGTTCTTC,CASSKEGKGRRYNEQFF
.,TRBJ1-3,.,TRBV29-1,TGCAGCGTTACAGAAAGCTCTGGAAACACCATATATTTT,CSVTESSGNTIYF
.,TRBJ2-7,.,TRBV30,TGTGCCTGGAGTGGAGGGGGTGGCCACGAGCAGTACTTC,CAWSGGGGHEQYF
.,TRBJ1-2,.,TRBV6-2/TRBV6-3,TGTGCCAGCAGTTTCCCGACAGATTTCACCTTC,CASSFPTDFTF